The clone carrying this T cell receptor (beta chain) was found a few times. Its target is not known. This sample is part of a study of CD8 T cells in ankylosing spondylitis. Points from the study as a whole: Disease-linked clones had a CD8+ phenotype and relatively low frequency in peripheral blood.

From the 5' RACE reads, TCRdb called clonotypes with MiXCR, one entry per CDR3 protein. The table records 300,000 to 350,000 distinct CDR3 sequences, more than 20% of them present only once. The sequenced sample was blood, either unsorted or a sorted T cell fraction (not recorded which). This TCR derives from a female donor with ankylosing spondylitis or in good health (not recorded which).

The CDR3 sequence is CASSQSTRQYF. CDR3 nucleotides: TGTGCCAGCAGCCAATCGACCCGGCAGTACTTC. This sequence joins TRBV14 and TRBJ2-7; D is undetermined. Germline V gene sequence: CDR1 SGHDN, CDR2 FVKESK. The CDR3 is 11 amino acids. The V end lost 2 bases, the J end lost 9 bases, and 8 bases lay between the germline ends. The whole variable domain, filled in from reference TRBV14 and TRBJ2-7, reads EAGVTQFPSHSVIEKGQTVTLRCDPISGHDNLYWYRRVMGKEIKFLLHFVKESKQDESGMPNNRFLAERTGGTYSTLKVQPAELEDSGVYFCASSQSTRQYFGPGTRLTVT.